Below, 10 T cell receptor beta chains from the same sample are listed, as sequenced in a study of technical replicates of blood from a handful of donors. Clones were read by immunoSEQ multiplex PCR, and TCRdb kept only the in-frame ones, dropping some. The repertoire holds around 80,000 clones, with more than 95% as singletons. Sequenced material: T cells isolated from PBMCs. The receptors originated from a human donor in good health.

The gene calls are TRBV2 and TRBJ2-4; perhaps TRBD1 as D (6 bases). Germline V gene data show CDR1 as SNHLY and CDR2 as FYNNEI. Trimming cost V 8 bases and J 1 base, with 12 bases left between them. The CDR3 spans 14 residues. CDR3 in DNA: TGTGCCAGCGCAAAAGGGGGTGCCAAAAACATTCAGTACTTC. It translates to CASAKGGAKNIQYF. Full variable domain (remainder filled in from reference TRBV2 and TRBJ2-4): EPEVTQTPSHQVTQMGQEVILRCVPISNHLYFYWYRQILGQKVEFLVSFYNNEISEKSEIFDDQFSVERPDGSNFTLKIRSTKLEDSAMYFCASAKGGAKNIQYFGAGTRLSVL.

V usage is TRBV5-1 and J usage is TRBJ1-2; possibly TRBD1 for D (5 bases). CDR3 size: 14 residues. Germline V CDR1 and CDR2: SGHRS, YFSETQ. V was pared by 5 bases and J by 8 bases, with 19 bases between. The CDR3 sequence: CASSPDTMQRGYTF. The CDR3 DNA follows: TGCGCCAGCAGTCCGGACACCATGCAAAGGGGCTACACCTTC.

The V call is TRBV21-1, the J call TRBJ1-5. TRBV21-1 is reported as a pseudogene. The CDR3 length is 17 residues. The chain's CDR3 is CASSKSSTRGSNQPQHF. The DNA of the CDR3 is TGTGCCAGCAGCAAATCAAGTACGCGGGGGAGCAATCAGCCCCAGCATTTT.

The V call is TRBV7-6, the J call TRBJ1-1; D not certain. Germline CDR1 reads SGHVS; CDR2 reads FNYEAQ. Trimming shortened V by 5 bases and J by 4 bases, and 11 bases separated the two germline ends. The CDR3 length is 13 residues. The CDR3 DNA follows: TGTGCCAGCAGCCCCACCCCCGGCACTGAAGCTTTCTTT. Amino acids: CASSPTPGTEAFF.

The CDR3 nucleotides read TGTGCCAGCAGCCAAGATTTAAGGACTAGCGCCGGCTACGAGCAGTACTTC. The encoded protein is CASSQDLRTSAGYEQYF. The V call is TRBV4-2, the J call TRBJ2-7, with 9 bases that match TRBD2. The CDR3 is 17 residues long. The germline V gene has CDR1 LGHNA and CDR2 YNFKEQ. Trimming took 0 bases from V and 3 from J; bases not matched to a gene: 9.

The rearrangement joins TRBV5-1 to TRBJ1-1; 8 nucleotides line up with TRBD1. Germline assignment: CDR1 SGHRS and CDR2 YFSETQ. Unmatched junction bases numbered 14, after V lost 5 bases and J lost 5 bases. CDR3 length: 16 residues. CDR3 in DNA: TGCGCCAGCAGTTTCTCCGCCGGACAGGGTGTTACTGAAGCTTTCTTT. As protein: CASSFSAGQGVTEAFF. The full variable domain, completed using reference TRBV5-1 and TRBJ1-1, is KAGVTQTPRYLIKTRGQQVTLSCSPISGHRSVSWYQQTPGQGLQFLFEYFSETQRNKGNFPGRFSGRQFSNSRSEMNVSTLELGDSALYLCASSFSAGQGVTEAFFGQGTRLTVV.

The V call is TRBV30, the J call TRBJ2-1; the D is unclear. The V end was cut by 5 bases, the J end by 3 bases, with 5 bases between. The CDR3 has 11 residues. Germline CDR1 reads GTSNPN; CDR2 reads SVGIG (reference sequence). This CDR3 reads CAWSNYNEQFF. DNA for the CDR3: TGTGCCTGGTCTAACTACAATGAGCAGTTCTTC.

The rearrangement uses TRBV5-6 and TRBJ2-7; D gene uncertain. The CDR3 has 13 residues. Trimming cost V 3 bases and J 5 bases, with 12 bases left between them. Germline lookup yields CDR1 SGHDT and CDR2 YYEEEE. CDR3 in amino acids: CASSWYTANEQYF. For the CDR3, the DNA is TGTGCCAGCAGCTGGTACACAGCCAACGAGCAGTACTTC.

The chain joins TRBV27 to TRBJ2-5; a possible D gene is TRBD2 (5 bases). V lost 7 bases and J lost 7, with 22 bases in between. Germline lookup yields CDR1 MNHEY and CDR2 SMNVEV (reference sequence). The CDR3 length is 15 residues. The CDR3 DNA reads TGTGCCAGCACCTATCAGTATGGAGGATTAGGGACCCAGTACTTC. Translated, it gives CASTYQYGGLGTQYF.

The chain couples TRBV19 to TRBJ2-3; D not resolved. The CDR3 has 14 residues. V lost 6 bases and J lost 0, with 10 bases in between. Germline CDR1 is LNHDA and CDR2 is SQIVND (reference sequence). This CDR3 is CASRSAGSTDTQYF. In DNA, the CDR3 is TGTGCCAGTAGGAGCGCCGGGAGCACAGATACGCAGTATTTT.